This is a list of T cell receptor beta chains from one sample in a study of neurological immune-mediated disorders. TCRdb passed the 5' RACE reads through MiXCR, listing each CDR3 protein once. The sample yields 50,000 to 60,000 distinct CDR3 sequences, about 4% seen once. The specimen was CD4+ T cells from blood. These receptors were obtained from a woman aged 40 to 50 with multiple sclerosis. The CDR3 runs from the conserved cysteine through the conserved F or W. D genes are given only for firm matches. Clone size, where shown, is once, few, many, or a class for clones that have expanded.

NA	TRBV10-2	TRBJ1-6	many	CASSEGGRVGSPLHF	TGCGCCAGCAGTGAGGGCGGCAGGGTGGGTTCACCCCTCCACTTT
NA	TRBV9	TRBJ1-1	many	CASSVGPGITEAFF	TGTGCCAGCAGCGTAGGGCCGGGGATCACTGAAGCTTTCTTT
NA	TRBV19	TRBJ2-2	many	CASSQGSGGGELFF	TGTGCCAGTAGCCAGGGGTCGGGGGGCGGGGAGCTGTTTTTT
NA	TRBV6-5	TRBJ1-1	many	CASSYSSRSEAFF	TGTGCCAGCAGTTACTCGAGTCGGAGTGAAGCTTTCTTT
NA	TRBV29-1	TRBJ2-7	many	CSVDRRAGQRRGQYF	TGCAGCGTTGACCGACGAGCGGGCCAAAGGCGAGGGCAGTACTTC
NA	TRBV5-6	TRBJ1-2	many	CASSLPRAYGYTF	TGTGCCAGCAGCTTGCCCCGAGCCTATGGCTACACCTTC
NA	TRBV7-9	TRBJ1-1	many	CASSLVRTEAFF	TGTGCCAGCAGCTTAGTCCGGACTGAAGCTTTCTTT
NA	TRBV7-2	TRBJ1-5	many	CASSLRWADDNQPQHF	TGTGCCAGCAGCTTAAGGTGGGCAGACGACAATCAGCCCCAGCATTTT
TRBD1	TRBV28	TRBJ1-4	many	CASRSSSWGQGNEKLFF	TGTGCCAGCAGATCGTCTTCTTGGGGACAGGGGAATGAAAAACTGTTTTTT
NA	TRBV20-1	TRBJ1-5	many	CSASTDSNQPQHF	TGCAGTGCTAGCACAGATAGCAATCAGCCCCAGCATTTT
NA	TRBV9	TRBJ2-2	many	CASSVAWGFGELFF	TGTGCCAGCAGCGTAGCTTGGGGGTTCGGGGAGCTGTTTTTT
TRBD1	TRBV5-1	TRBJ1-1	many	CASSVLTGGTEAFF	TGCGCCAGCAGCGTGTTGACAGGGGGGACTGAAGCTTTCTTT
NA	TRBV5-5	TRBJ2-7	many	CASSSQRVTYEQYF	TGTGCCAGCAGCTCGCAAAGGGTAACCTACGAGCAGTACTTC
NA	TRBV13	TRBJ1-6	many	CASSLYTGNSPLHF	TGTGCCAGCAGCCTGTATACAGGAAATTCACCCCTCCACTTT
TRBD1	TRBV7-9	TRBJ2-1	medium-sized	CASSPQGADSYNEQFF	TGTGCCAGCAGCCCCCAGGGGGCGGACTCCTACAATGAGCAGTTCTTC
NA	TRBV12-3/TRBV12-4	TRBJ1-2	many	CASSPYGGVEAGYTF	TGTGCCAGCAGCCCGTATGGGGGGGTTGAGGCTGGCTACACCTTC
TRBD1	TRBV7-3	TRBJ2-7	many	CASSLIGDSEQYF	TGTGCCAGCAGCTTAATCGGGGACAGCGAGCAGTACTTC
TRBD2	TRBV5-1	TRBJ2-3	many	CASSQGLAGAYTDTQYF	TGCGCCAGCAGCCAGGGACTAGCGGGCGCCTACACAGATACGCAGTATTTT
NA	TRBV6-1	TRBJ1-1	NA	CASTVGQNTESLF	TGTGCCAGCACCGTAGGACAGAACACTGAATCTCTCTTT
NA	TRBV20-1	TRBJ1-1	many	CSARDLVGRRTEAFF	TGCAGTGCTAGAGATCTGGTAGGGAGAAGGACTGAAGCTTTCTTT
TRBD1	TRBV11-2	TRBJ2-7	many	CASSSTGTGGYEQYF	TGTGCCAGCAGCTCCACCGGGACAGGGGGCTACGAGCAGTACTTC